The entry that follows covers one T cell receptor beta chain sequence. The sample belongs to a study of T cells in Graves' hyperthyroidism and ophthalmopathy. Amplified TCR beta CDR3 regions derived from RNA transcripts. The HTBI primer set was used in a first-round RT-PCR of the TCR CDR3. TCRdb passed the multiplex PCR reads through MiXCR, listing each CDR3 protein once. The sample lists approximately 520,000 distinct CDR3 sequences; 20% to 25% were seen once. The germline V gene has CDR1 SGHRS and CDR2 YFSETQ. The V gene end was trimmed by 3 bases and the J gene end by 5 bases; junction bases not matched to a gene: 12. There are 17 residues in the CDR3.

The sequenced sample consisted of blood. This receptor was identified in a man aged 18 to 30 with Graves' hyperthyroidism. The chain recombines TRBV5-1 with TRBJ2-2, with 8 bases lining up with TRBD1. For the CDR3, the DNA is TGCGCCAGCAGCTGGAATATTCAGGGGGCTGCGACCGGGGAGCTGTTTTTT. It codes for CASSWNIQGAATGELFF.